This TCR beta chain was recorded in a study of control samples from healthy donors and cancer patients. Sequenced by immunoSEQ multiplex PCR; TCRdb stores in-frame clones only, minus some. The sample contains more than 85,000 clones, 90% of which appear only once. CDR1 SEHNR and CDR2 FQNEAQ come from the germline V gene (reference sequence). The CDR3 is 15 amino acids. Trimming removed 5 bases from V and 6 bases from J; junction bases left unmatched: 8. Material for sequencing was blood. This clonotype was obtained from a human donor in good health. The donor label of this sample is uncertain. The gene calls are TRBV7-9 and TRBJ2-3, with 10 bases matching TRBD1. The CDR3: CASSRDRDRGDTQYF. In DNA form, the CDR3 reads TGTGCCAGCAGCCGAGATAGGGACAGGGGCGATACGCAGTATTTT.